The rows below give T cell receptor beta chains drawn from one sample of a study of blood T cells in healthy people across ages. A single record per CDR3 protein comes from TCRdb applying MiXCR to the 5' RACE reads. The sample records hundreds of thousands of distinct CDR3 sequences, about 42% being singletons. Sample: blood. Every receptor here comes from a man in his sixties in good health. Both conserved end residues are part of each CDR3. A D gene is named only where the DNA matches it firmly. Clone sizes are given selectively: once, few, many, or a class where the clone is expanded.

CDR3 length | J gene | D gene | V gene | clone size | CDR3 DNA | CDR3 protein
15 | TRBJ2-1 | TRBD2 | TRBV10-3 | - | TGTGCCATCAGTGATAGTTCTTGGGGGGGTAATGAGCAGTTCTTC | CAISDSSWGGNEQFF
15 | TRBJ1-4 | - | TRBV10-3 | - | TGTGCCATCAGTGAGGATTGGAGTTCTAATGAAAAACTGTTTTTT | CAISEDWSSNEKLFF
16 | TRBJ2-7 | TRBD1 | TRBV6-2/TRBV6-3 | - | TGTGCCAGCAGTTTCGGGACAGGGAAGTCAAACTACGAGCAGTACTTC | CASSFGTGKSNYEQYF
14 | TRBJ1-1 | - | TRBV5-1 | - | TGCGCCAGCAACGTGAGGGGCCAATCCGCTGAAGCTTTCTTT | CASNVRGQSAEAFF
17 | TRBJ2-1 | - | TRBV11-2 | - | TGTGCCAGCAGCCCGACCTCATGGCAGGGGTCCTACAATGAGCAGTTCTTC | CASSPTSWQGSYNEQFF
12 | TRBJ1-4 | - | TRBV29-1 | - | TGCAGCGTCTCATCGGGAGGCGAAAAACTGTTTTTT | CSVSSGGEKLFF
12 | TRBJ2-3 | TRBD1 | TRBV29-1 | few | TGCAGCGTTACATACAGGGGTCCTACGCAGTATTTT | CSVTYRGPTQYF
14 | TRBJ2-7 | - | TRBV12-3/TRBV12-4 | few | TGTGCCAGCACCCAGGGCGGGATTTTGAACGAGCAGTACTTC | CASTQGGILNEQYF
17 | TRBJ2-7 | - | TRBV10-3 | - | TGTGCCATCAGTGACCCGGCGGACAGGGACTACTCCTACGAGCAGTACTTC | CAISDPADRDYSYEQYF
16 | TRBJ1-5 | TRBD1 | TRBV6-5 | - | TGTGCCAGCAGTTACTCTGGGACAGGGGACAATCAGCCCCAGCATTTT | CASSYSGTGDNQPQHF
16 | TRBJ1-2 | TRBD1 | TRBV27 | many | TGTGCCAGCAGTCCATTTCGACAGGGGAACGACTATGGCTACACCTTC | CASSPFRQGNDYGYTF
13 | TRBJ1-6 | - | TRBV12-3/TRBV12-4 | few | TGTGCCAGCAGTTTGAAGGGGAGATCACCCCTCCACTTT | CASSLKGRSPLHF
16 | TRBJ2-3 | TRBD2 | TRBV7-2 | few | TGTGCCAGCAGCTTAGGGTTAGCGGGTTTTGCAGATACGCAGTATTTT | CASSLGLAGFADTQYF
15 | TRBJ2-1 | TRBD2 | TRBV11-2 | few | TGTGCCAGCAACTCATTAAGCGGGACTTACAATGAGCAGTTCTTC | CASNSLSGTYNEQFF
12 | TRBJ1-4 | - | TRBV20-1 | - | TGCAGTGCTAGAGATGGTCATGAAAAACTGTTTTTT | CSARDGHEKLFF
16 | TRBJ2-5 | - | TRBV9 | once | TGTGCCAGCAGCGTTACCACCGGGACTGCAAACAATGAGCAGTACTTC | CASSVTTGTANNEQYF
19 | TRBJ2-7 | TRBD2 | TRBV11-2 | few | TGTGCCAGCAGCCCTTACGGACAATCGGGACTAGCGGGGGCCTTCGAGCAGTACTTC | CASSPYGQSGLAGAFEQYF
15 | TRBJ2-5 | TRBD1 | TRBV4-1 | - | TGCGCCAGCAGCCTTACCGGGACAGCGCAAGAGACCCAGTACTTC | CASSLTGTAQETQYF
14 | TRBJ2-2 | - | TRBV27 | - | TGTGCCAGCAGTCCGCCGTCTGGGACCGGGGAGCTGTTTTTT | CASSPPSGTGELFF
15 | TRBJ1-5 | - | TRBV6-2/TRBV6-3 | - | TGTGCCAGCAGCCCGGGGGCAACGAGCAATCAGCCCCAGCATTTT | CASSPGATSNQPQHF
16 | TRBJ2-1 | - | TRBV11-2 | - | TGTGCCAGCAGCCTACGGACGCAGAGCTCCCACAATGAGCAGTTCTTC | CASSLRTQSSHNEQFF
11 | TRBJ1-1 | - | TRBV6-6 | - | TGTGCCAGCAGCCCAAAGACTGAAGCTTTCTTT | CASSPKTEAFF
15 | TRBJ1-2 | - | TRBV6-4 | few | TGTGCCAGCAGTGACACGCCCGGGGCAGGCTATGGCTACACCTTC | CASSDTPGAGYGYTF
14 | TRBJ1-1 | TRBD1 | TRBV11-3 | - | TGTGCCAGCAGTCATGCGGGGACAGCAAACGAAGCTTTCTTT | CASSHAGTANEAFF
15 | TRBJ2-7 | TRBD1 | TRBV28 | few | TGTGCCAGCAGGTCCATCGGACAGGGCTCCTACGAGCAGTACTTC | CASRSIGQGSYEQYF
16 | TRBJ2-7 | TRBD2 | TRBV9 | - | TGTGCCAGCAGCGCCCACGGACTAGTTTCCTACAATGAGCAGTACTTC | CASSAHGLVSYNEQYF
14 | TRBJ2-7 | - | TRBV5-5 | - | TGTGCCAGCACCCTACTCCGGGACAACTACGAGCAGTACTTC | CASTLLRDNYEQYF
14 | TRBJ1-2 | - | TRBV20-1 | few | TGCGGTGCCGGGTCCTTACCTTCTAACTATGGCTACACCTTC | CGAGSLPSNYGYTF
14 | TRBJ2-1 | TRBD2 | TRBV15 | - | TGTGCCACCAGCAGAGGTGGACTAGCAGATGAGCAGTTCTTC | CATSRGGLADEQFF
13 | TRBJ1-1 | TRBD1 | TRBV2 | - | TGTGCCAGCGGGACAGGGACGAACACTGAAGCTTTCTTT | CASGTGTNTEAFF